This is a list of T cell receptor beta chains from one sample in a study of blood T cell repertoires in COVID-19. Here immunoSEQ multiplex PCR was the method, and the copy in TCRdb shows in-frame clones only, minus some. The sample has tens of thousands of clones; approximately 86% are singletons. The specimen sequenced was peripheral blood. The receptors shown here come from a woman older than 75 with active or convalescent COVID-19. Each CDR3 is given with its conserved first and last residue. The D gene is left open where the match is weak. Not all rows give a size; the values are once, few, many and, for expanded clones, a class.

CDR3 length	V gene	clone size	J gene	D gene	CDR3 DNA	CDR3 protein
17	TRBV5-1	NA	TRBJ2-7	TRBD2	TGCGCCAGCAGCCCCGGGGGACTAGCGGGGGGAACCTACGAGCAGTACTTC	CASSPGGLAGGTYEQYF
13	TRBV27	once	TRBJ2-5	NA	TGTGCCAGCAGCGGGGGTTGGGGAGAGACCCAGTACTTC	CASSGGWGETQYF
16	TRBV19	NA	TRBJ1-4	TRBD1	TGTGCCAGTAGTATAGTGGGACAGGCAACTAATGAAAAACTGTTTTTT	CASSIVGQATNEKLFF
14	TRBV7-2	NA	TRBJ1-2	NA	TGTGCCAGCAGCTCGGGACTTGGGTACTATGGCTACACCTTC	CASSSGLGYYGYTF
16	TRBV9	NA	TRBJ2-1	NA	TGTGCCAGCAGCGGTGGTAGGGGGGGCGGCTACAATGAGCAGTTCTTC	CASSGGRGGGYNEQFF
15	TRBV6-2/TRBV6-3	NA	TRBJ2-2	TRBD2	TGTGCCAGCAGTTACCGAGCGGGGGGGACCGGGGAGCTGTTTTTT	CASSYRAGGTGELFF
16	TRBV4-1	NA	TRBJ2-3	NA	TGCGCCAGCAGCCCCCAGTCTAGTGAACGCACAGATACGCAGTATTTT	CASSPQSSERTDTQYF
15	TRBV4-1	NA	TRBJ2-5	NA	TGCGCCAGCAGCCCAGGAGCTCAGGGTAGAGAGACCCAGTACTTC	CASSPGAQGRETQYF
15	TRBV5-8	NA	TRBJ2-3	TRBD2	TGTGCCAGCAGCCATTGGACTAGCGGAAAAGATACGCAGTATTTT	CASSHWTSGKDTQYF
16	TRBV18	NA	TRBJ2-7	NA	TGTGCCAGCTCGCCGGACATCTTCATTGGGCCATCCGAGCAGTACTTC	CASSPDIFIGPSEQYF
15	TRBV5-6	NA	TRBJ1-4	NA	TGTGCCAGCAGCTTGGAGATGCGTCCAACCGAAAAACTGTTTTTT	CASSLEMRPTEKLFF
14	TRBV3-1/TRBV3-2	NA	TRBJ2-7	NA	TGTGCCAGCAGCCAAGCCACACAGCACTACGAGCAGTACTTC	CASSQATQHYEQYF
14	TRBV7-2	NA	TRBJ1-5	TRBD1	TGTGCCAGCAGCTCCCGGACAGGGAATCAGCCCCAGCATTTT	CASSSRTGNQPQHF
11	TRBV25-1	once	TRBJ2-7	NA	TGTGCCAGCAGTGATTCGAGGACTGCCTTGTTC	CASSDSRTALF
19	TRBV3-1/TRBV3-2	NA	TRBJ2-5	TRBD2	TGTGCCAGCAGCCAGGACAGGCCAGGACTAGCGGGAGGTGTAGAGACCCAGTACTTC	CASSQDRPGLAGGVETQYF
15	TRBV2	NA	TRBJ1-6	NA	TGTGCCAGCAGTGAATTGGGGCAATCTAATTCACCCCTCCACTTT	CASSELGQSNSPLHF
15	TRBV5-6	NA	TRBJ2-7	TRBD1	TGTGCCAGCAGCTCCAAATGGACAGGCCTCTACGAGCAGTACTTC	CASSSKWTGLYEQYF
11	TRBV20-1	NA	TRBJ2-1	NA	TGCAGTGCTAGTAGCCTAGATGAGCAGTTCTTC	CSASSLDEQFF
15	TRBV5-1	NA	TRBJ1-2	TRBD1	TGCGCCAGCAGCGCTCGGGGACAGGGGGCCACTGGCTACACCTTC	CASSARGQGATGYTF
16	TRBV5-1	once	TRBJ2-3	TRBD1	TGCGCCAGCAGCTTACAGGGGGCAAGTAGCACAGATACGCAGTATTTT	CASSLQGASSTDTQYF
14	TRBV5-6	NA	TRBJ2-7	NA	TGTGCCAGCAGCGGAACCGGGACACTCTACGAGCAGTACTTC	CASSGTGTLYEQYF
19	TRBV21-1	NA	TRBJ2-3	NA	TGTGCCAGCAGCAAAAAGGAGGGTAGAAACCTCCCTTGCACAGATACGCAGTATTTT	CASSKKEGRNLPCTDTQYF
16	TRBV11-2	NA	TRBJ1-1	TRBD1	TGTGCCAGCAGCCCCCTGTTGGACAGGGGGGAAACTGAAGCTTTCTTT	CASSPLLDRGETEAFF
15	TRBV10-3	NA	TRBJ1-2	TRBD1	TGTGCCATCAGTGATGGGACAGGGGGCGACTATGGCTACACCTTC	CAISDGTGGDYGYTF
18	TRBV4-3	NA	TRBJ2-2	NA	TGCGCCAGCAGCCAAGTCGCAGCGACTTTTACGAACACCGGGGAGCTGTTTTTT	CASSQVAATFTNTGELFF
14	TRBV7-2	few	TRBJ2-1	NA	TGTGCCAGCAGCTTAGCCGTTAACTACAATGAGCAGTTCTTC	CASSLAVNYNEQFF
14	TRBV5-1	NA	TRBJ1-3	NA	TGCGCCAGCAGCTTGGACGGGATTGGAAACACCATATATTTT	CASSLDGIGNTIYF
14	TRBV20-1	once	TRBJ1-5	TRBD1	TGCAGTGCTAGTGAGGACAGGGGGCTTCAGCCCCAGCATTTT	CSASEDRGLQPQHF
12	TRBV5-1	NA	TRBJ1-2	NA	TGCGCCAGCAGCTTGCCGGCGGATGGCTACACCTTC	CASSLPADGYTF
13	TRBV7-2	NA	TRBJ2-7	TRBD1	TGTGCCAGCAGCCGGGACAGGGTTTACGAGCAGTACTTC	CASSRDRVYEQYF
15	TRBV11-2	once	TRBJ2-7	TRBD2	TGTGCCAGCAGCTCGGGACTAGCGGGATCCTACGAGCAGTACTTC	CASSSGLAGSYEQYF
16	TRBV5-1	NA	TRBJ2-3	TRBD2	TGCGCCAGCAGCTTGAGGACTAGCGGGGGAAACCGGGCGCAGTATTTT	CASSLRTSGGNRAQYF
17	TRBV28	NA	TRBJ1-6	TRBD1	TGTGCCAGCAGTGGGGACAGCCAAAGCTCCTATAATTCACCCCTCCACTTT	CASSGDSQSSYNSPLHF
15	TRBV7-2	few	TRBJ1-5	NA	TGTGCCAGCAGCACTCAACAGGGTCAGCATCAGCCCCAGCATTTT	CASSTQQGQHQPQHF
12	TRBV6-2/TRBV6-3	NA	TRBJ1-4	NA	TGTGCCAGCAGCCAAACCACAGAAAAACTGTTTTTT	CASSQTTEKLFF
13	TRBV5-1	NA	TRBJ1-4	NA	TGCGCCAGCAGCGTCGACAGTAATGAAAAACTGTTTTTT	CASSVDSNEKLFF
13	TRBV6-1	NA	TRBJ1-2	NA	TGTGCCAGCAGTGAAGTGGCGGACTATGGCTACACCTTC	CASSEVADYGYTF
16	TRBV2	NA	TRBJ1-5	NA	TGTGCCAGCAGTGGACGAGGGCAAGCGGGCAATCAGCCCCAGCATTTT	CASSGRGQAGNQPQHF
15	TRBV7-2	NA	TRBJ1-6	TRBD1	TGTGCCAGCAGCTCATTCGACAGGGGACTTTCACCCCTCCACTTT	CASSSFDRGLSPLHF
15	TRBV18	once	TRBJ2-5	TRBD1	TGTGCCAGCTCACGAGGGGACAGCGTGGGGGAGACCCAGTACTTC	CASSRGDSVGETQYF
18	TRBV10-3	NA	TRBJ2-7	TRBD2	TGTGCCATCAGTGACCATGTTAGAGGTGGCGGGGGGTCCTACGAGCAGTACTTC	CAISDHVRGGGGSYEQYF
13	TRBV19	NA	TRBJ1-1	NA	TGTGCCAGTAGTTCCCGACAGGAGCTTGAAGCTTTCTTT	CASSSRQELEAFF
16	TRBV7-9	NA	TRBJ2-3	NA	TGTGCCAGCAGCTTAGCGCGTAGGGGTCTCGCAGATACGCAGTATTTT	CASSLARRGLADTQYF
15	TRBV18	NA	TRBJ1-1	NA	TGTGCCAGCTCACAAGAGGGGGGGCGATGGACTGAAGCTTTCTTT	CASSQEGGRWTEAFF
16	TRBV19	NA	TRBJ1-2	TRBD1	TGTGCCAGTAGTACCGAGACAGGGTGGGGTTGGCATGGCTACACCTTC	CASSTETGWGWHGYTF
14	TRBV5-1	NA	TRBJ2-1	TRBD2	TGCGCCAGCAGCGCGGGACTACCCTACAATGAGCAGTTCTTC	CASSAGLPYNEQFF
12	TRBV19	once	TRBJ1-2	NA	TGTGCCAGTAGTAAAGGGGAATATGGCTACACCTTC	CASSKGEYGYTF
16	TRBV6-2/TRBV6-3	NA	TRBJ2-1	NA	TGTGCCAGCAGTTACTCCAGCGGAAGCTCCTACAATGAGCAGTTCTTC	CASSYSSGSSYNEQFF